This T cell receptor (beta chain) stems from a study of shared clonotypes between healthy human individuals. Profiled with immunoSEQ multiplex PCR; TCRdb holds only in-frame clones, not every one. The table includes approximately 700,000 clones, around 78% detected once. Germline V gene data show CDR1 as SGHAT and CDR2 as FQDESV (reference sequence). V lost 6 bases to trimming and J lost 3 bases, with 12 bases between them. This CDR3 has 14 amino acids. Splitting of CD4+ cells produced CD45RA+ naive and CD45RA-negative memory subsets. With regard to this clone: The target antigen is unknown.

Findings of the study overall: The sole specimen, blood, was sampled, and tissue repertoires likely differ.

The sequencing sample was made of memory CD4+ T cells sorted from blood. Subset noted: CD45RA-negative fraction. The chain links TRBV11-1 to TRBJ2-1; D gene ambiguous. The clonotype originates from a woman aged 30 to 39 in good health. The DNA of the CDR3 is TGTGCCAGCAGGGAAAGGGTTAGCTACAATGAGCAGTTCTTC. Translation: CASRERVSYNEQFF.